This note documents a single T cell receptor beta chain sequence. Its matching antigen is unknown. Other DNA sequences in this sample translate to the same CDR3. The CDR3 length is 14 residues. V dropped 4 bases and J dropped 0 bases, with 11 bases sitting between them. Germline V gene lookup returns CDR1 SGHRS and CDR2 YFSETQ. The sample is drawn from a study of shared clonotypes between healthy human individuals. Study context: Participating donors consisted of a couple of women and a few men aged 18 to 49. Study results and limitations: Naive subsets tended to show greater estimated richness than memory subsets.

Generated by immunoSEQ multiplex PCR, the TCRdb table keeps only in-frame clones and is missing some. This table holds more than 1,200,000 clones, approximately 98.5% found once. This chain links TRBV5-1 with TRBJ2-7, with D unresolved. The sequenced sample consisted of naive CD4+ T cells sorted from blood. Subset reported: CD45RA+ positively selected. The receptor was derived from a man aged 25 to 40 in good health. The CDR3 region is CASSPPASSYEQYF. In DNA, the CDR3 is TGCGCCAGCAGCCCCCCGGCGAGCTCCTACGAGCAGTACTTC.